The source of this T cell receptor (beta chain) is a study of blood T cells in healthy people across ages. Germline V gene data show CDR1 as DFQATT and CDR2 as SNEGSKA (reference sequence). Trimming cost V 6 bases and J 1 base, with 14 bases left between them. The CDR3 has 14 residues. The second PCR ran about 7 to 12 cycles with a sample-barcoded 5' primer and J-beta primers. Via MiXCR, TCRdb re-called the 5' RACE reads, giving one row per CDR3 protein. This table holds 800,000 or so distinct CDR3 sequences, approximately 25% found once. These same data were also listed under a study on T cells of mothers and their children. That paper states: Samples were obtained from a few healthy Caucasian mothers and their six children. Every mother produced more than 8 million TCR beta CDR3 reads, whereas every child provided around 3 million. In both related and unrelated pairs, TCR recombination output is shaped similarly by thymic selection.

The sequenced material came from blood. The sequence derives from a boy under 18 in good health. This sequence joins TRBV20-1 and TRBJ2-3; TRBD2 might be the D (5 bases). The CDR3: CSAIAVEGTDTQYF. The DNA for the CDR3 is TGCAGTGCGATTGCCGTGGAGGGCACAGATACGCAGTATTTT.